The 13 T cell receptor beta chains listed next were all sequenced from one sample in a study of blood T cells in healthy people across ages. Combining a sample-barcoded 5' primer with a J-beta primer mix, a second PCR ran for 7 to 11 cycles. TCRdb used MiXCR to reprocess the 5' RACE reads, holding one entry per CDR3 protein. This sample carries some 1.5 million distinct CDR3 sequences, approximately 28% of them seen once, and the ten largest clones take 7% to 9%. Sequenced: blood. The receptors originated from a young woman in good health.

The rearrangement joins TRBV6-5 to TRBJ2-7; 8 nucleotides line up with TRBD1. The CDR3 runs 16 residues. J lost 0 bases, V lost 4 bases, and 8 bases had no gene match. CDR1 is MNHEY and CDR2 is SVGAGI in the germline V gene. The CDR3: CASSFDVGTGSYEQYF. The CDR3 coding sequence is TGTGCCAGCAGTTTTGATGTTGGGACAGGCTCCTACGAGCAGTACTTC.

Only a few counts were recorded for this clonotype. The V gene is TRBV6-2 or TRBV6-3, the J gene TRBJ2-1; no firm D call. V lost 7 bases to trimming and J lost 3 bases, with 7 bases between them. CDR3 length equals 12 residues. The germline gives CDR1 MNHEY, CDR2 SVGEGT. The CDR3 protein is CASKHDYNEQFF. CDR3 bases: TGTGCCAGCAAACACGACTACAATGAGCAGTTCTTC.

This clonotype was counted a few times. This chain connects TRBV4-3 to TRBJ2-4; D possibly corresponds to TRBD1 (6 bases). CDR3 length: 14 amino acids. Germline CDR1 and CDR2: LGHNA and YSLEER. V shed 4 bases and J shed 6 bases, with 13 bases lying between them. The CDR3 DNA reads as TGCGCCAGCAGCCCCCAGGGCAGGGGAAACATTCAGTACTTC. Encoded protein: CASSPQGRGNIQYF.

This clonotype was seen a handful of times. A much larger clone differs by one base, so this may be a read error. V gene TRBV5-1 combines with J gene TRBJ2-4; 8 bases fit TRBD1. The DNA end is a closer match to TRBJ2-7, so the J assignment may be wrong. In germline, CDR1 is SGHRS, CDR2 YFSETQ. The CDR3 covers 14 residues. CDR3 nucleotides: TGCGCCGGCAGCCCTTCGGGACAGGCGGACGAGCAGTACTTC. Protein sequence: CAGSPSGQADEQYF.

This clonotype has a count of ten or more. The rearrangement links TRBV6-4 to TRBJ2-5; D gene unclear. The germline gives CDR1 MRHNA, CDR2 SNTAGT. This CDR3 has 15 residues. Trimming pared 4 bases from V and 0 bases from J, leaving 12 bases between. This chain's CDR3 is CASSVLIRDQETQYF. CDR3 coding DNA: TGTGCCAGCAGTGTCCTCATCCGGGACCAAGAGACCCAGTACTTC.

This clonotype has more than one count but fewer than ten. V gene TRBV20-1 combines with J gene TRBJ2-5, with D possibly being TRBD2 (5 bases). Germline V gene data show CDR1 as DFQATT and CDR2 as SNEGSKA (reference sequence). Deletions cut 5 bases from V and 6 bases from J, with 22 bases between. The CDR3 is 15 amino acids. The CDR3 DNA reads TGCAGTGCTCTTAACGGAGCGGTAGGGCCTAAGACCCAGTACTTC. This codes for CSALNGAVGPKTQYF.

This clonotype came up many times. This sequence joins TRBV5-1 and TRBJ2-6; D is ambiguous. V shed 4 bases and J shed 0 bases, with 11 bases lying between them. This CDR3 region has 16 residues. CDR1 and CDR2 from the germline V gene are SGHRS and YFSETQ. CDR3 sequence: CASSTTTNSGANVLTF. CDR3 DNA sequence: TGCGCCAGCAGCACAACGACAAACTCTGGGGCCAACGTCCTGACTTTC.

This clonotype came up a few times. The CDR3 DNA reads as TGCGCCAGCAGTGACAGAGACGTCGAGCAGTACTTC. Translated, it gives CASSDRDVEQYF. This chain uses TRBV10-2 with TRBJ2-7; D not certain. This CDR3 contains 12 residues. Germline V gene sequence: CDR1 WSHSY, CDR2 SAAADI. V dropped 3 bases and J dropped 6 bases, with 9 bases sitting between them.

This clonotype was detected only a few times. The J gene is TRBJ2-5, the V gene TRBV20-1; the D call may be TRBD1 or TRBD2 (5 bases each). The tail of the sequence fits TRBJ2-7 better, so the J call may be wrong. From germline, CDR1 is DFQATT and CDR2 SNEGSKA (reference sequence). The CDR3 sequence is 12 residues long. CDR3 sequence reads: CSAGRTIDEQYF. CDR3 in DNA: TGCAGTGCGGGACGGACAATCGACGAGCAGTACTTC.

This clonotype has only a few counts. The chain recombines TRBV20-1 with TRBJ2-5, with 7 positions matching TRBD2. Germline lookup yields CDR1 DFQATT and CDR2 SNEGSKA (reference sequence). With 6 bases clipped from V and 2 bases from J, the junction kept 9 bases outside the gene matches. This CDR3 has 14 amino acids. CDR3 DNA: TGCAGTGCCAAGAAGGCGGGAGCGCAAGAGACCCAGTACTTC. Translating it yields CSAKKAGAQETQYF.

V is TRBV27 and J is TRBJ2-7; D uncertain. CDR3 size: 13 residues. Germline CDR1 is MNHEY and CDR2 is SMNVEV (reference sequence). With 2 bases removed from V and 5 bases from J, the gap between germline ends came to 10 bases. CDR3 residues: CASSLEAAHEQYF. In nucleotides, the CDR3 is TGTGCCAGCAGTTTAGAGGCGGCCCACGAGCAGTACTTC.

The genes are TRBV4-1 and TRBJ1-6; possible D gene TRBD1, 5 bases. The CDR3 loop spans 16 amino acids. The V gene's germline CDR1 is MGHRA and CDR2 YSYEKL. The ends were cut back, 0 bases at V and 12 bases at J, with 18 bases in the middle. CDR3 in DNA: TGCGCCAGCAGCCAAGAAACGCCCCCGGGGGTTGGACCCCTCCACTTT. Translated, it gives CASSQETPPGVGPLHF.

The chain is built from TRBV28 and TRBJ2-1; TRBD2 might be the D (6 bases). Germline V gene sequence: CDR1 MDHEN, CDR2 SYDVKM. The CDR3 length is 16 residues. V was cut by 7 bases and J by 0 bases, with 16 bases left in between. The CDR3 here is CASTPSRGSSYNEQFF. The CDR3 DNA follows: TGTGCCAGCACCCCTTCGCGGGGAAGCTCCTACAATGAGCAGTTCTTC. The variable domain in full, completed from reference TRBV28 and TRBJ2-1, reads DVKVTQSSRYLVKRTGEKVFLECVQDMDHENMFWYRQDPGLGLRLIYFSYDVKMKEKGDIPEGYSVSREKKERFSLILESASTNQTSMYLCASTPSRGSSYNEQFFGPGTRLTVL.